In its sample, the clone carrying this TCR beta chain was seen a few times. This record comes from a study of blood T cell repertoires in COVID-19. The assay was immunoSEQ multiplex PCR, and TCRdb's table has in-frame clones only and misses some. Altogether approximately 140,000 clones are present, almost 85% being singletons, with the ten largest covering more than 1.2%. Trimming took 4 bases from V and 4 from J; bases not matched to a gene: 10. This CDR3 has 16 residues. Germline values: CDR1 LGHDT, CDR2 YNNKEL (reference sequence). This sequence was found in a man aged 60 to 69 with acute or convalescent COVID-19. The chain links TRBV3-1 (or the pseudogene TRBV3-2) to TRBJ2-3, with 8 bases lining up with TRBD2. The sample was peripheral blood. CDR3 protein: CASSPRPAGVPDTQYF. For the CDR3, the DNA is TGTGCCAGCAGCCCCAGGCCAGCGGGAGTTCCAGATACGCAGTATTTT.